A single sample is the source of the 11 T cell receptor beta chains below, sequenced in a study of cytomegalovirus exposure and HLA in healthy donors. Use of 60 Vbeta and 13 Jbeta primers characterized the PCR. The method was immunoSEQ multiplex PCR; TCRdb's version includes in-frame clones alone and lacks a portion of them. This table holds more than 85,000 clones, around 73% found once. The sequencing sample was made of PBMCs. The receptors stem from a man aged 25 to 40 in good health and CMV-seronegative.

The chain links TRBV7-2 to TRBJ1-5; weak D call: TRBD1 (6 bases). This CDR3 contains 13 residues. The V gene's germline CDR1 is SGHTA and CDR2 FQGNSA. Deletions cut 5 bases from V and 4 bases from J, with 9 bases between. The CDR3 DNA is TGTGCCAGCAGCACAACAGGGAATCAGCCCCAGCATTTT. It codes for CASSTTGNQPQHF.

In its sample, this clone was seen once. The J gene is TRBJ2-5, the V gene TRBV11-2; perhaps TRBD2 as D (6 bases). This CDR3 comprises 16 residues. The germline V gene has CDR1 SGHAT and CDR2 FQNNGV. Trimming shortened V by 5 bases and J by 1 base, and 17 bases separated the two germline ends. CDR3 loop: CASSPVVAEIQETQYF. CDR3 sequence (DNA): TGTGCCAGCAGCCCCGTCGTAGCGGAGATCCAAGAGACCCAGTACTTC.

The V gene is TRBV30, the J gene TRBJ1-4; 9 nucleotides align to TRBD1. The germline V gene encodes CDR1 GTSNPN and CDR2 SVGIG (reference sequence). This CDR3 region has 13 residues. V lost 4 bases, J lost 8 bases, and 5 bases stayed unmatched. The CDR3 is CAWKAGTGEKLFF. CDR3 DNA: TGTGCCTGGAAGGCCGGGACAGGGGAAAAACTGTTTTTT.

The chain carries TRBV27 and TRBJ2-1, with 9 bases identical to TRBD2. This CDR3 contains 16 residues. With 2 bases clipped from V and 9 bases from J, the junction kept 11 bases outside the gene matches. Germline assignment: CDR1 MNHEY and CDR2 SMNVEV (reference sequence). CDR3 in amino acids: CASSLIAGLAGSEQFF. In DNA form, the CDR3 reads TGTGCCAGCAGTTTAATAGCCGGGCTAGCGGGATCTGAGCAGTTCTTC.

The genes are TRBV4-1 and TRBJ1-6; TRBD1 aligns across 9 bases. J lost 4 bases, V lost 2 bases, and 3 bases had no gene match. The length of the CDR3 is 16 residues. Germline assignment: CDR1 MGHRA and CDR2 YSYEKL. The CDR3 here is CASSQTGGDYNSPLHF. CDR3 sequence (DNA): TGCGCCAGCAGCCAAACAGGGGGCGATTATAATTCACCCCTCCACTTT.

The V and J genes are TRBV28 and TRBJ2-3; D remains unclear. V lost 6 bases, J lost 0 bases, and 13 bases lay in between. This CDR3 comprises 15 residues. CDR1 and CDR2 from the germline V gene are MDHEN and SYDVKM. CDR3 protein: CASSHVLASTDTQYF. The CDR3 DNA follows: TGTGCCAGCAGCCACGTATTAGCTAGCACAGATACGCAGTATTTT.

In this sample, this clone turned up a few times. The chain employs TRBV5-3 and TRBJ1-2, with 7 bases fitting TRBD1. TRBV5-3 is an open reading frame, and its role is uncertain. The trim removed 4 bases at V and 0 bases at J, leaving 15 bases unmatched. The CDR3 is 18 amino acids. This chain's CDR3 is CARSRYLGRGRSNYGYTF. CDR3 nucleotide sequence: TGTGCCAGAAGCCGTTATTTAGGCAGGGGGAGATCTAACTATGGCTACACCTTC.

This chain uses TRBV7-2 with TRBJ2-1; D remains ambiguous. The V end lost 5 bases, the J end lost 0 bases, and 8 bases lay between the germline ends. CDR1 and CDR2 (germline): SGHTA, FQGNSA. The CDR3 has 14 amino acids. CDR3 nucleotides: TGTGCCAGCAGCCAGGCTTACTCCTACAATGAGCAGTTCTTC. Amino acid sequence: CASSQAYSYNEQFF.

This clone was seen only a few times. For the CDR3, the DNA is TGTGCCAGTAGTACTCCGGGTGCGTACACTGAAGCTTTCTTT. Protein sequence: CASSTPGAYTEAFF. The chain is built from TRBV19 and TRBJ1-1, with unresolved D. V gave up 4 bases and J gave up 3 bases, with 12 bases separating them. The CDR3 sequence is 14 residues long. The germline gives CDR1 LNHDA, CDR2 SQIVND (reference sequence).

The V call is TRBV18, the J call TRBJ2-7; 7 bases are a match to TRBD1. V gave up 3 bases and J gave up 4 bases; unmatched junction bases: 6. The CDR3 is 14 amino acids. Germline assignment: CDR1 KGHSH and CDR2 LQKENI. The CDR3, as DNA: TGTGCCAGCTCACCCGACAGGGCAGGGTACGAGCAGTACTTC. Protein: CASSPDRAGYEQYF.

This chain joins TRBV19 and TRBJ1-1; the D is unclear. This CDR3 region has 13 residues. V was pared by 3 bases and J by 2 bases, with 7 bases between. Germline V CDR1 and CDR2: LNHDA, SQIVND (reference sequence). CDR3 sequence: CASSMEFNTEAFF. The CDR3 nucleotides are TGTGCCAGTAGTATGGAGTTTAACACTGAAGCTTTCTTT.